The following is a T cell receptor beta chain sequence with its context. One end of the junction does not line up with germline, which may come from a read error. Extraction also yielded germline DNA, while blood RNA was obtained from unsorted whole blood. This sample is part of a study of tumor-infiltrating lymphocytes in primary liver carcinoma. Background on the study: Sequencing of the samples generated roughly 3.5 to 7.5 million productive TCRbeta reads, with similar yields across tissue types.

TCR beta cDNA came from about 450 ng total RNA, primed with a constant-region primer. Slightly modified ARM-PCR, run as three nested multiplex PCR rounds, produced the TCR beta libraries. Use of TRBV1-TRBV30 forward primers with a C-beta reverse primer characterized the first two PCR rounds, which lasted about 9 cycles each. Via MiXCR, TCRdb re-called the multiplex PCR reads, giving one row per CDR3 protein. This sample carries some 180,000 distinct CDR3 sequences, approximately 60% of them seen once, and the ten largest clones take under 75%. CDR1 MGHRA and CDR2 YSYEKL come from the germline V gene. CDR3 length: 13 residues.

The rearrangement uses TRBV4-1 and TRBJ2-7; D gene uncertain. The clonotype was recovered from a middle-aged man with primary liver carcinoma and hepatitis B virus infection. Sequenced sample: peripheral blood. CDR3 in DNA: TGCGCCAGCGGCCAAGTTACTAACTACGAGCAGTACTTC. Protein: CASGQVTNYEQYF.